These 17 T cell receptor beta chains were all obtained from the same sample, sequenced in a study of T-cell memory formation after mild COVID-19. MiXCR, run by TCRdb on the 5' RACE reads, gives a single entry per CDR3 protein. The sample yields around 450,000 distinct CDR3 sequences, over 15% seen once. Sequenced: PBMCs or a T cell subset sorted from them (not recorded which). These receptors were obtained from an adult woman who had mild COVID-19 (a few samples of this study predate the infection). Cell type and time point are not known.

A few counts support this clonotype. The rearrangement joins TRBV7-9 to TRBJ2-3; TRBD2 might be the D (6 bases). This CDR3 region has 13 residues. Trimming pared 4 bases from V and 4 bases from J, leaving 9 bases between. Germline assignment: CDR1 SEHNR and CDR2 FQNEAQ (reference sequence). The CDR3 DNA is TGTGCCAGCAGCTATAGACTAGCAGATACGCAGTATTTT. This sequence encodes CASSYRLADTQYF.

This clonotype was seen at least ten times. The CDR3 DNA is TGTGCCAGCAGCCAAGATCCGGCGGGCGGGAGGGCCAATGAGCAGTTCTTC. Its protein product is CASSQDPAGGRANEQFF. This chain uses TRBV3-1 with TRBJ2-1; 9 bases fit TRBD2. CDR1 and CDR2 from the germline V gene are LGHDT and YNNKEL (reference sequence). This CDR3 has 17 amino acids. Losses at the gene ends were 0 bases for V and 6 bases for J; bases not matched to a gene: 9.

The chain carries TRBV24-1 and TRBJ1-2; no firm D call. Deletions cut 2 bases from V and 4 bases from J, with 10 bases between. CDR1 and CDR2 (germline): KGHDR, SFDVKD. The CDR3 runs 14 residues. CDR3 nucleotides: TGTGCCACCAGTGATTCCGGGCCGCCCTATGGCTACACCTTC. Its protein is CATSDSGPPYGYTF.

This clonotype was counted a single time. In DNA form, the CDR3 reads TGTGCCAGTAAACGCGGGACTGGGGCCAACGTCCTGACTTTC. It specifies CASKRGTGANVLTF. The genes are TRBV19 and TRBJ2-6; TRBD2 might be the D (6 bases). The V gene lost 7 bases and the J gene lost 2 bases, with 9 bases spanning the gap. Germline CDR1 reads LNHDA; CDR2 reads SQIVND (reference sequence). This CDR3 contains 14 residues.

The table lists this clonotype with a few counts. V is TRBV5-4 and J is TRBJ2-7, with 7 bases that match TRBD2. The CDR3 is 20 residues long. The junction had 24 bases not matched to a gene; V was cut back by 4 bases and J by 2 bases. The V gene's germline CDR1 is SGHNT and CDR2 YYREEE (reference sequence). Here the CDR3 DNA reads TGTGCCAGCAGCCGCGCCCAGGGTTCGCAGCAAACAGGACTAGCCTACGAGCAGTACTTC. This sequence encodes CASSRAQGSQQTGLAYEQYF.

The chain couples TRBV7-9 to TRBJ1-2; the D gene is possibly TRBD1 (6 bases). With 4 bases removed from V and 7 bases from J, the gap between germline ends came to 13 bases. The CDR3 is 13 residues long. The germline gives CDR1 SEHNR, CDR2 FQNEAQ (reference sequence). The CDR3 loop reads CASSYDRYSGYTF. CDR3 DNA: TGTGCCAGCAGCTACGACAGGTACTCTGGCTACACCTTC.

This clonotype was counted only a few times. This chain connects TRBV4-1 to TRBJ1-2, with a possible D match to TRBD1 (5 bases). V lost 0 bases and J 8 bases, leaving 16 bases between the germline ends. Looked up from germline, CDR1 is MGHRA and CDR2 is YSYEKL. This CDR3 spans 15 amino acids. CDR3 protein: CASSQDLNGARGYTF. The CDR3 DNA reads as TGCGCCAGCAGCCAAGATCTCAACGGGGCGCGCGGCTACACCTTC.

In its sample, this clonotype was seen a few times. The chain has TRBV4-1 and TRBJ1-1; tentative D call: TRBD1 (6 bases). The germline CDR1 and CDR2 sequences are MGHRA and YSYEKL. The CDR3 consists of 12 residues. Trimming left V 4 bases short and J 8 bases short, with 11 bases between. CDR3 sequence: CASSPGDREAFF. In nucleotides, the CDR3 is TGCGCCAGCAGCCCCGGAGACAGGGAAGCTTTCTTT.

V and J are TRBV3-1 and TRBJ1-1; D remains unclear. The length of the CDR3 is 14 residues. V gave up 3 bases and J gave up 7 bases, with 15 bases separating them. Germline loops: CDR1 LGHDT, CDR2 YNNKEL (reference sequence). The CDR3 sequence: CASSQSRIVYEAFF. Here the CDR3 DNA reads TGTGCCAGCAGCCAGTCTCGGATTGTATATGAAGCTTTCTTT. Full variable domain (rest looked up from reference TRBV3-1 and TRBJ1-1): DTAVSQTPKYLVTQMGNDKSIKCEQNLGHDTMYWYKQDSKKFLKIMFSYNNKELIINETVPNRFSPKSPDKAHLNLHINSLELGDSAVYFCASSQSRIVYEAFFGQGTRLTVV.

The V gene is TRBV4-1, the J gene TRBJ2-2; D not certain. CDR1 is MGHRA, CDR2 YSYEKL, per germline. This CDR3 has 14 residues. The V and J ends lost 1 base and 5 bases respectively, with 8 bases between them. The CDR3 loop reads CASSQVVRTGELFF. The CDR3 region has the DNA TGCGCCAGCAGCCAAGTGGTTCGAACCGGGGAGCTGTTTTTT.

The CDR3 DNA sequence: TGTGCCAGCAGCCAAGATCCATTACGGGGGCTTTCGGCGTCCTACGAGCAGTACTTC. Amino acids: CASSQDPLRGLSASYEQYF. J is TRBJ2-7 and V is TRBV3-1; either TRBD1 or TRBD2 may supply D (6 bases each). Trimming took 0 bases from V and 1 from J, leaving 22 bases between them. Germline lookup yields CDR1 LGHDT and CDR2 YNNKEL (reference sequence). The CDR3 loop spans 19 amino acids.

The chain links TRBV4-1 to TRBJ2-1, with TRBD1 matching over 7 bases. V gave up 3 bases and J gave up 4 bases; unmatched junction bases: 9. The CDR3 sequence is 16 residues long. CDR1 is MGHRA and CDR2 is YSYEKL in the germline V gene. CDR3 residues: CASSHPGTEVYNEQFF. CDR3 in DNA: TGCGCCAGCAGCCACCCCGGGACAGAGGTATACAATGAGCAGTTCTTC.

This chain uses TRBV18 with TRBJ1-5, with D possibly TRBD1 on 6 matching bases. This CDR3 is built from 13 residues. The V end was cut by 3 bases, the J end by 4 bases, with 7 bases between. CDR1 is KGHSH, CDR2 LQKENI, per germline. In DNA, the CDR3 is TGTGCCAGCTCACCGGGACAAAATCAGCCCCAGCATTTT. Its protein is CASSPGQNQPQHF.

This clonotype was seen many times. The rearrangement uses TRBV12-3 or TRBV12-4 and TRBJ1-1; 7 nucleotides line up with TRBD1. The CDR3 is made up of 12 amino acids. Unmatched junction bases numbered 0, after V lost 1 base and J lost 7 bases. Here the CDR3 DNA reads TGTGCCAGCAGTTTAGGACAGGGTGAAGCTTTCTTT. It encodes CASSLGQGEAFF.

This clonotype was recorded a few times. This rearrangement joins TRBV12-3 or TRBV12-4 to TRBJ2-3; 8 bases are shared with TRBD2. CDR3 length equals 16 residues. The J segment lost 4 bases and the V segment lost 2 bases, leaving 8 bases of the junction unmatched. Here the CDR3 DNA reads TGTGCCAGCAGTTTATCCCCGGGGGGGCATTCAGATACGCAGTATTTT. This codes for CASSLSPGGHSDTQYF.

V gene TRBV30 combines with J gene TRBJ2-7; D perhaps matches TRBD1 (5 bases). V lost 3 bases to trimming and J lost 3 bases, with 12 bases between them. Germline CDR1 is GTSNPN and CDR2 is SVGIG (reference sequence). This CDR3 is built from 13 residues. Written as DNA, the CDR3 is TGTGCCTGGAGCGCAGGGCACGGCTACGAGCAGTACTTC. It is translated as CAWSAGHGYEQYF.

This clonotype has only a few counts. This chain connects TRBV12-3 or TRBV12-4 to TRBJ2-3; 7 bases are shared with TRBD1. Unmatched junction bases numbered 10, after V lost 5 bases and J lost 2 bases. This CDR3 has 16 amino acids. This CDR3 is CASSPGQRRLTDTQYF. CDR3 nucleotides: TGTGCCAGCAGTCCGGGACAGCGAAGGCTCACAGATACGCAGTATTTT.